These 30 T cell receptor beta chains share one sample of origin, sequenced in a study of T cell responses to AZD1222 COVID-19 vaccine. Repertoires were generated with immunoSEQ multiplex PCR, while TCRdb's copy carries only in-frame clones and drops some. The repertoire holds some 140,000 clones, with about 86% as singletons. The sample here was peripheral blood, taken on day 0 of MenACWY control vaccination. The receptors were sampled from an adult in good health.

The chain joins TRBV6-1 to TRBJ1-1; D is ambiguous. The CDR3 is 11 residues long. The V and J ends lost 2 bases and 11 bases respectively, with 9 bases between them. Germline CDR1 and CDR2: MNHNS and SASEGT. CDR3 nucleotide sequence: TGTGCCAGCAGTGAATTCGCGCTGGCTTTCTTT. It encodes CASSEFALAFF.

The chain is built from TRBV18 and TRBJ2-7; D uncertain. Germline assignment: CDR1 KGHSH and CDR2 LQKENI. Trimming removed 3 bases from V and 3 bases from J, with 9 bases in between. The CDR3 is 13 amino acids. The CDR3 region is CASSPNRDYEQYV. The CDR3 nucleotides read TGTGCCAGCTCACCCAATAGGGACTACGAGCAGTACGTC.

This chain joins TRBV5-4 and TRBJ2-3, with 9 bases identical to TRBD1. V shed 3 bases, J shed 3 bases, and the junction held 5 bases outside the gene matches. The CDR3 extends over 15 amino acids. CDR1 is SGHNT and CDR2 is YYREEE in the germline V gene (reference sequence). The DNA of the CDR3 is TGTGCCAGCAGCTCACCGGGACAGGGTACAGATACGCAGTATTTT. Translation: CASSSPGQGTDTQYF.

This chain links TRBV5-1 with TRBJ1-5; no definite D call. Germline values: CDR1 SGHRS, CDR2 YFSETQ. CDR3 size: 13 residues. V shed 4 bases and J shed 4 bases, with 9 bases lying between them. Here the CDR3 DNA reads TGCGCCAGCAGCCCCGAGGTTAATCAGCCCCAGCATTTT. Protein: CASSPEVNQPQHF.

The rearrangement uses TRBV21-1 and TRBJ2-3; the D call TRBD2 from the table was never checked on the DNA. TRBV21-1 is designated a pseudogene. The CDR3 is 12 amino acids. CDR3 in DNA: TGTGCCAGCAGCCCGCCTAGGGATACGCAGTATTTT. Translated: CASSPPRDTQYF.

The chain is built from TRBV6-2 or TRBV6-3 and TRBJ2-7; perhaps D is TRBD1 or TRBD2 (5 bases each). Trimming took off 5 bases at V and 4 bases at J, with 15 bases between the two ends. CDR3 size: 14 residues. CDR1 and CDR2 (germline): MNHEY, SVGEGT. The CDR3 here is CASSLVRDVYEQYF. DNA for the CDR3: TGTGCCAGCAGTCTCGTTAGGGACGTTTACGAGCAGTACTTC.

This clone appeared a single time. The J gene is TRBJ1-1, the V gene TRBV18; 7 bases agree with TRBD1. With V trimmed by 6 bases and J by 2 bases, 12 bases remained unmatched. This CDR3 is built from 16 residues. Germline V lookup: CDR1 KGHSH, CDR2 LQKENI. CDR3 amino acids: CASSILQGLSNTEAFF. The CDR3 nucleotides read TGTGCCAGCTCTATTCTACAGGGGTTGTCAAACACTGAAGCTTTCTTT.

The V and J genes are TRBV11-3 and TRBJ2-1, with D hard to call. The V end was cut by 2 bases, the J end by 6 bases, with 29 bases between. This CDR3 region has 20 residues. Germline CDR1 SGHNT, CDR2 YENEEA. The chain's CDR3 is CASSLFCHGDYSPSVNEQFF. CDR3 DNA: TGTGCCAGCAGCTTATTTTGTCATGGGGATTATAGTCCCTCCGTCAATGAGCAGTTCTTC.

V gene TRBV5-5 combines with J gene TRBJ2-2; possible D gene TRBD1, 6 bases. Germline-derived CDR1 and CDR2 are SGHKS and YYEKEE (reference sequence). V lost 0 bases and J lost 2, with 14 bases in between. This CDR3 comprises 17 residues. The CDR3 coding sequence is TGTGCCAGCAGCTTGGGGATTAGGACAGCTAACACCGGGGAGCTGTTTTTT. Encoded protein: CASSLGIRTANTGELFF.

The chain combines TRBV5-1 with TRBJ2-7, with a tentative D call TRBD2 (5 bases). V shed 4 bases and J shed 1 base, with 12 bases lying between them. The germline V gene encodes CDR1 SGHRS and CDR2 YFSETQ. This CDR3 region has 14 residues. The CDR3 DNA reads TGCGCCAGCAGCACCGGAGGCAATTCCTACGAGCAGTACTTC. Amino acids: CASSTGGNSYEQYF.

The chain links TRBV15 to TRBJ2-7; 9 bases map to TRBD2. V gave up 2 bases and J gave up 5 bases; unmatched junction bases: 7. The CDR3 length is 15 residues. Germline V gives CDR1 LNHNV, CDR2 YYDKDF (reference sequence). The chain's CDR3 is CATSRRLAEGNEQYF. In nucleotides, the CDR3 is TGTGCCACCAGCAGACGACTAGCGGAGGGTAACGAGCAGTACTTC.

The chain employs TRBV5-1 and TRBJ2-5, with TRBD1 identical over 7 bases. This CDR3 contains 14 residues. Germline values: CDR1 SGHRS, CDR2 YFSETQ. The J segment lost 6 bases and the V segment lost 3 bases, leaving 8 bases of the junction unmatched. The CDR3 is CASSSRQGLQTQYF. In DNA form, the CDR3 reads TGCGCCAGCAGCTCACGACAGGGCTTGCAGACCCAGTACTTC.

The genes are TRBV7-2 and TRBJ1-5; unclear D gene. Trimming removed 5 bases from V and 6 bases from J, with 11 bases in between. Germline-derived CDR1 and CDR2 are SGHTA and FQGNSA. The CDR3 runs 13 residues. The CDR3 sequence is CASSPRGAQPQHF. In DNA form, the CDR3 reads TGTGCCAGCAGCCCAAGAGGAGCTCAGCCCCAGCATTTT.

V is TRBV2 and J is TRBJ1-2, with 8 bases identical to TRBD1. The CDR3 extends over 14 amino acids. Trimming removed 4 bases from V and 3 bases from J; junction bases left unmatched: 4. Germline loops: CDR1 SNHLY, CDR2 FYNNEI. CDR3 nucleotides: TGTGCCAGCAGTGCCGACAGGGGTGACTATGGCTACACCTTC. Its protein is CASSADRGDYGYTF.

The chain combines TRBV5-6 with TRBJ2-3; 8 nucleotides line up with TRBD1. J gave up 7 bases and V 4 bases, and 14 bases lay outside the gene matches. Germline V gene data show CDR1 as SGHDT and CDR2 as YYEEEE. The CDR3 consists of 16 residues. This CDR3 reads CASSLGLTGEANTQYF. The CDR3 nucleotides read TGTGCCAGCAGCCTAGGTTTGACAGGGGAGGCAAATACGCAGTATTTT.

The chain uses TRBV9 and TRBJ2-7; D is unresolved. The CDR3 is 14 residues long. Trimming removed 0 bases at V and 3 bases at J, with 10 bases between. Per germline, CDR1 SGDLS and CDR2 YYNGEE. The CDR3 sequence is CASSVAQASYEQYF. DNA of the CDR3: TGTGCCAGCAGCGTAGCCCAAGCAAGCTACGAGCAGTACTTC.

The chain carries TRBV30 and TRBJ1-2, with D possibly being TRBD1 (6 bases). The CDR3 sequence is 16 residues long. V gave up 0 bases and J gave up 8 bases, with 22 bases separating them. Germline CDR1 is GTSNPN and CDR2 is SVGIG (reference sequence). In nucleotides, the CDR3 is TGTGCCTGGAGTGTACGCAGGGGAGGGGGGAATGTGGGCTACACCTTC. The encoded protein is CAWSVRRGGGNVGYTF.

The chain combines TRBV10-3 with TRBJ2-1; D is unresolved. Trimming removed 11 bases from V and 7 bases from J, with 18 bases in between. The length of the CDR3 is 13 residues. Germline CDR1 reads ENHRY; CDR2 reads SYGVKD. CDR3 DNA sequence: TGTGCCGTCTCGGGTCGAGCCTCTAATGAGCAGTTCTTC. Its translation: CAVSGRASNEQFF.

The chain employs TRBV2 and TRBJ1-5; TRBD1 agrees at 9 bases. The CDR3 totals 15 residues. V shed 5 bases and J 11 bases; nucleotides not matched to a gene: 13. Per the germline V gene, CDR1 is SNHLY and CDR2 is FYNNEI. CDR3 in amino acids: CASSPDRGYTNAQHF. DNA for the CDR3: TGTGCCAGCAGTCCTGACAGGGGGTATACGAACGCCCAGCATTTT.

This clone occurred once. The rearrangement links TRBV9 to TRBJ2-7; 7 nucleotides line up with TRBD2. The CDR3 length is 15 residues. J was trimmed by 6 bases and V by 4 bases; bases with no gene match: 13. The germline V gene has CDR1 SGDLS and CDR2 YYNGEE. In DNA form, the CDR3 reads TGTGCCAGCAGCCAGACATTCGGCGGGAGTGTCGAGCAGTACTTC. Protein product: CASSQTFGGSVEQYF.

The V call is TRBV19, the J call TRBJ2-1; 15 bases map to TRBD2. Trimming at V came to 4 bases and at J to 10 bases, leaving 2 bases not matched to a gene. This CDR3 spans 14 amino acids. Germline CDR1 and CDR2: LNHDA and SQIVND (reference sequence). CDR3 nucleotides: TGTGCCAGTAGTAGGACTAGCGGGGGGGCCGAGCAGTTCTTC. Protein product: CASSRTSGGAEQFF.

The CDR3 reads CASSLVGRVRPGELFF. The CDR3 bases are TGTGCCAGCAGCTTGGTGGGCAGGGTGAGGCCCGGGGAGCTGTTTTTT. The genes are TRBV5-5 and TRBJ2-2; D might be TRBD1 (5 bases). Germline V gene lookup returns CDR1 SGHKS and CDR2 YYEKEE (reference sequence). V was shortened by 0 bases and J by 6 bases, with 15 bases between the two germline ends. The CDR3 loop spans 16 amino acids.

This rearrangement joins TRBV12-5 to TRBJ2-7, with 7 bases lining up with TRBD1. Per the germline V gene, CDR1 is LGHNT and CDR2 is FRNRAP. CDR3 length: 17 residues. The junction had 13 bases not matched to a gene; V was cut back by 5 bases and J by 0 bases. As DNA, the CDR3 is TGTGCTAGTGGTCCCAACCCGACAGGGCCAAGCTCCTACGAGCAGTACTTC. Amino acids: CASGPNPTGPSSYEQYF. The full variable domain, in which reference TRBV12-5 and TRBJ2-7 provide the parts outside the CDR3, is DARVTQTPRHKVTEMGQEVTMRCQPILGHNTVFWYRQTMMQGLELLAYFRNRAPLDDSGMPKDRFSAEMPDATLATLKIQPSEPRDSAVYFCASGPNPTGPSSYEQYFGPGTRLTVT.

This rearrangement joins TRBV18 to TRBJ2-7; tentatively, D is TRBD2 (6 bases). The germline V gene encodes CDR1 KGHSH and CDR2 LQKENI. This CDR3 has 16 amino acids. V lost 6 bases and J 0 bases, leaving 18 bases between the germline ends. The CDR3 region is CASSPGLISSSYEQYF. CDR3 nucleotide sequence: TGTGCCAGCTCGCCCGGACTAATATCGAGCTCCTACGAGCAGTACTTC. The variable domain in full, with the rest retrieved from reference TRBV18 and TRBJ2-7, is NAGVMQNPRHLVRRRGQEARLRCSPMKGHSHVYWYRQLPEEGLKFMVYLQKENIIDESGMPKERFSAEFPKEGPSILRIQQVVRGDSAAYFCASSPGLISSSYEQYFGPGTRLTVT.

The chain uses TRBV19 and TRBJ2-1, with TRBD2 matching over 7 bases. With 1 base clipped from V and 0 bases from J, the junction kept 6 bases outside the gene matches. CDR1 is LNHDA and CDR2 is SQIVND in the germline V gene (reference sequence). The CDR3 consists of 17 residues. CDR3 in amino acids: CASSIGASGSSYNEQFF. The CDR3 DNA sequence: TGTGCCAGTAGTATAGGGGCTAGCGGCAGCTCCTACAATGAGCAGTTCTTC. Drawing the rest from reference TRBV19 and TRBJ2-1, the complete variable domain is DGGITQSPKYLFRKEGQNVTLSCEQNLNHDAMYWYRQDPGQGLRLIYYSQIVNDFQKGDIAEGYSVSREKKESFPLTVTSAQKNPTAFYLCASSIGASGSSYNEQFFGPGTRLTVL.

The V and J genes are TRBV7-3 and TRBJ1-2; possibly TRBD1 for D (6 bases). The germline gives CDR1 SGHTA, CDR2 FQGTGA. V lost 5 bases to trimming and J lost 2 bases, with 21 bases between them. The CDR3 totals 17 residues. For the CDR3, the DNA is TGTGCCAGCAGCCAAAGCCAGAGAGCAGGACAGAACTATGGCTACACCTTC. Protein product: CASSQSQRAGQNYGYTF.

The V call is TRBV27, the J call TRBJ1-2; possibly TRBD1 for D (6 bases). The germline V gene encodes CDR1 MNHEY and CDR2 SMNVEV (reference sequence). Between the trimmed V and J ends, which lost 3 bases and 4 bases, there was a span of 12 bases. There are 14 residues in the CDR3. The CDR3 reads CASSLGGTSYGYTF. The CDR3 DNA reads TGTGCCAGCAGTTTGGGCGGGACATCCTATGGCTACACCTTC.

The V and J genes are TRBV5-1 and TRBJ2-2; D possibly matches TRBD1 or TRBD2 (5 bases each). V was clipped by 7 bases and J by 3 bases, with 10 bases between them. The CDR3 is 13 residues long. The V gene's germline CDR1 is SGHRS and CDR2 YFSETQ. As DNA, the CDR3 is TGCGCCAGCGGTTTGGGGGACACCGGGGAGCTGTTTTTT. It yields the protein CASGLGDTGELFF.

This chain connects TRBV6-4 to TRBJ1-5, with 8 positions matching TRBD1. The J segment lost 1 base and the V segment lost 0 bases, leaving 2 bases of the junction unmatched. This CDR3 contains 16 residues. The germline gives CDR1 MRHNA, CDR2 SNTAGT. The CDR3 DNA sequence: TGTGCCAGCAGTGACTCCAGGGGGCGCAGCAATCAGCCCCAGCATTTT. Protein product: CASSDSRGRSNQPQHF.

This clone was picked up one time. CDR3 loop: CASRQTGRRSEQYF. CDR3 coding DNA: TGTGCCAGCAGGCAGACAGGTCGGCGTTCCGAGCAGTACTTC. The chain uses TRBV6-5 and TRBJ2-7; tentative D call: TRBD1 (6 bases). Germline V gene lookup returns CDR1 MNHEY and CDR2 SVGAGI. CDR3 size: 14 residues. The V gene lost 6 bases and the J gene lost 6 bases, with 18 bases spanning the gap.